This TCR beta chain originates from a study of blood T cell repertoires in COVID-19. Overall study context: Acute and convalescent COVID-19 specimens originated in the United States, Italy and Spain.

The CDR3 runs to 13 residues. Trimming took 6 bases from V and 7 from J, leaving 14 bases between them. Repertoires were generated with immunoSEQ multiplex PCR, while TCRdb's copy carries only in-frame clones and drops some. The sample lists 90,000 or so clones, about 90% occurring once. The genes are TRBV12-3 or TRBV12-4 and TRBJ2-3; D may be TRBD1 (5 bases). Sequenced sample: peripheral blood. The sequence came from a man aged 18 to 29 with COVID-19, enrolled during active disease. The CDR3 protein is CASSQTNRNTQYF. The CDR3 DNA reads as TGTGCCAGCAGCCAAACTAACAGGAATACGCAGTATTTT.